The T cell receptor beta chain described here comes from a study of T cells in Graves' hyperthyroidism and ophthalmopathy. This CDR3 is 15 amino acids long. Germline CDR1 and CDR2: MNHNS and SASEGT. Trimming left V 6 bases short and J 4 bases short, with 18 bases between. What was amplified from RNA transcripts were TCR beta CDR3 regions. The HTBI primer set drove a first-round RT-PCR of the TCR CDR3. In TCRdb, the multiplex PCR reads were re-called with MiXCR into one record per CDR3 protein. The sample lists about 610,000 distinct CDR3 sequences, roughly 14% occurring once. In its sample, this clonotype was seen many times.

This receptor was identified in a woman aged 35 to 49 with Graves' ophthalmopathy. The chain carries TRBV6-1 and TRBJ1-2; perhaps TRBD1 as D (6 bases). Sequencing was performed on blood. The CDR3 DNA sequence: TGTGCCAGCAGCCCCCAGGAGACAGGCCCCTATGGCTACACCTTC. Residues: CASSPQETGPYGYTF.